This note documents a single TCR beta chain sequence. This sample is drawn from a study of blood T cell repertoires in COVID-19. Study in general: Acute and convalescent COVID-19 specimens originated in the United States, Italy and Spain. Sources were T cells, B-cell-depleted T cells, or PBMCs; the material itself was cDNA or gDNA.

In the original workflow: Estimated nucleated cell counts came from reference gene primer amplification. Sequencing was performed with immunoSEQ multiplex PCR; in TCRdb, only in-frame clones are kept and a portion is missing. The DNA gave D and trimming, while V, J and clone size come from that table. This sample yields 100,000 to 150,000 clones, of which around 87% are seen a single time; roughly 3.6% belongs to the top ten. Trimming left V 4 bases short and J 1 base short, with 8 bases between. The CDR3 length is 14 residues. The germline CDR1 and CDR2 sequences are SNHLY and FYNNEI. The sample consisted of peripheral blood. The sequence came from an older woman with acute or convalescent COVID-19. This chain links TRBV2 with TRBJ1-5; D not certain. The CDR3 region is CASSGLASNQPQHF. CDR3 sequence (DNA): TGTGCCAGCAGTGGTCTGGCCAGCAATCAGCCCCAGCATTTT.